This T cell receptor beta chain was sequenced in a study of blood T cell repertoires in COVID-19. Across the study: Donors in the United States, Italy and Spain gave samples during acute or convalescent COVID-19.

Assay: immunoSEQ multiplex PCR; the TCRdb copy retains only in-frame clones and omits some. The sample comprises about 130,000 clones, 70% to 80% of which are singletons, and roughly 4.9% rests with the top ten. V lost 5 bases and J lost 6, with 11 bases in between. CDR3 length: 13 residues. Germline V lookup: CDR1 MNHEY, CDR2 SVGAGI. While infection was still active, Seattle patients were enrolled and then followed longitudinally. This receptor was identified in a woman between 65 and 79 years old with COVID-19, enrolled during active disease. Sequenced input: peripheral blood. This rearrangement joins TRBV6-5 to TRBJ1-5; TRBD1 might be the D (5 bases). CDR3 protein: CASSQGGSQPQHF. As DNA, the CDR3 is TGTGCCAGCAGTCAGGGAGGGAGTCAGCCCCAGCATTTT.